The T cell receptor beta chain described here comes from a study of T cells in localized non-small cell lung cancer. Overall study results and limits: Uninvolved adjacent lung showed higher T cell clonality than tumor. Sequencing covered just one tumor region, so heterogeneity cannot be ruled out.

As for this clone: Its antigen is undetermined.

Unmatched junction bases numbered 3, after V lost 2 bases and J lost 6 bases. Per the germline V gene, CDR1 is SGHNT and CDR2 is YENEEA. The CDR3 contains 14 residues. Assay: immunoSEQ multiplex PCR; the TCRdb copy retains only in-frame clones and omits some. The data hold about 59,000 clones, with 90% to 95% observed a single time. The rearrangement uses TRBV11-3 and TRBJ2-1, with 8 bases that match TRBD1. This TCR came from a man between 40 and 69 years old with stage I lung adenocarcinoma. The source material was peripheral blood, sampled before any cancer treatment. The CDR3 region has the DNA TGTGCCAGCAGCTTAAGGACAGGGTCCAATGAGCAGTTCTTC. Its protein is CASSLRTGSNEQFF.